This is a list of T cell receptor beta chains from one sample in a study of T-cell reconstitution after alpha-beta-depleted transplantation in children. Via MiXCR, TCRdb re-called the PCR reads, giving one row per CDR3 protein. Altogether 350,000 to 400,000 distinct CDR3 sequences are present, roughly 20% being singletons, with the ten largest covering 3.8%. The sample consisted of PBMCs from the stem cell graft donor, taken from the stem cell graft. The receptor source for this set is a human donor who donated a stem cell graft to a child with acute myeloid leukemia. Both conserved end residues are part of each CDR3. The D gene is left open where the match is weak. Clone size is given for some rows only: seen once, a few or many times, or a class if the clone is expanded.

J gene: TRBJ1-1
clone size: .
V gene: TRBV5-1
D gene: .
CDR3 DNA: TGCGCCAGCAGCTTGGTTCAGGTTGAAGCTTTCTTT
CDR3 protein: CASSLVQVEAFF

J gene: TRBJ2-1
clone size: .
V gene: TRBV5-6
D gene: TRBD2
CDR3 DNA: TGTGCCAGCAGCTTGGCCGGGACTAGCCTAAGAAATGAGCAGTTCTTC
CDR3 protein: CASSLAGTSLRNEQFF

J gene: TRBJ2-7
clone size: .
V gene: TRBV25-1
D gene: TRBD1
CDR3 DNA: TGTGCCAGCAGTGATGGACAGGGGAAGATTTACGAGCAGTACTTC
CDR3 protein: CASSDGQGKIYEQYF

J gene: TRBJ2-7
clone size: few
V gene: TRBV6-1
D gene: TRBD1
CDR3 DNA: TGTGCCAGCAGTCCCCTGGGACAGGGCTACGAGCAGTACTTC
CDR3 protein: CASSPLGQGYEQYF

J gene: TRBJ1-1
clone size: .
V gene: TRBV29-1
D gene: .
CDR3 DNA: TGCAGCGTGCGGTCCCAGGAGGGGCGGTCTGAAGCTTTCTTT
CDR3 protein: CSVRSQEGRSEAFF

J gene: TRBJ2-1
clone size: many
V gene: TRBV20-1
D gene: TRBD2
CDR3 DNA: TGCAGTGCCAAGACTAGCCATGAGCAGTTCTTC
CDR3 protein: CSAKTSHEQFF

J gene: TRBJ2-5
clone size: few
V gene: TRBV4-3
D gene: .
CDR3 DNA: TGCGCCAGCAGCCAAGGATTGGGAGATTGGGAGACCCAGTACTTC
CDR3 protein: CASSQGLGDWETQYF

J gene: TRBJ2-5
clone size: .
V gene: TRBV5-1
D gene: TRBD2
CDR3 DNA: TGCGCCAGCAGCTTCCGAGGGGGACTAGCGGGAGCAATTTCGGGGGAGACCCAGTACTTC
CDR3 protein: CASSFRGGLAGAISGETQYF

J gene: TRBJ1-1
clone size: few
V gene: TRBV12-3/TRBV12-4
D gene: .
CDR3 DNA: TGTGCCAGCAGTCCAAACCTGGGCACTGAAGCTTTCTTT
CDR3 protein: CASSPNLGTEAFF

J gene: TRBJ2-5
clone size: many
V gene: TRBV5-1
D gene: TRBD2
CDR3 DNA: TGCGCCAGCAGCTTGGGACTAGCGGAGGGTTGGGAGACCCAGTACTTC
CDR3 protein: CASSLGLAEGWETQYF

J gene: TRBJ2-1
clone size: .
V gene: TRBV29-1
D gene: .
CDR3 DNA: TGCAGCGTTGAAGGCGCCGCGAACAATGAGCAGTTCTTC
CDR3 protein: CSVEGAANNEQFF

J gene: TRBJ2-1
clone size: few
V gene: TRBV7-9
D gene: TRBD1
CDR3 DNA: TGTGCCAGCAGCCAATGGACAGGGCACAATGAGCAGTTCTTC
CDR3 protein: CASSQWTGHNEQFF

J gene: TRBJ2-1
clone size: many
V gene: TRBV20-1
D gene: TRBD2
CDR3 DNA: TGCAGTGCTCCCCGGACTAGCGGGAGCTACAATGAGCAGTTCTTC
CDR3 protein: CSAPRTSGSYNEQFF

J gene: TRBJ1-1
clone size: .
V gene: TRBV10-3
D gene: .
CDR3 DNA: TGTGCCACCGGGTCCCTTAACACTGAAGCTTTCTTT
CDR3 protein: CATGSLNTEAFF

J gene: TRBJ2-2
clone size: .
V gene: TRBV5-1
D gene: .
CDR3 DNA: TGCGCCAGCAGCCCGGAGTACACCGGGGAGCTGTTTTTT
CDR3 protein: CASSPEYTGELFF

J gene: TRBJ2-1
clone size: .
V gene: TRBV27
D gene: TRBD2
CDR3 DNA: TGTGCCAGCAGTTTATCGGCGGGAGAAGAAAATGAGCAGTTCTTC
CDR3 protein: CASSLSAGEENEQFF

J gene: TRBJ2-1
clone size: once
V gene: TRBV3-1
D gene: .
CDR3 DNA: TGTGCCAGCAGCCAACAGACTAGTAATGAGCAGTTCTTC
CDR3 protein: CASSQQTSNEQFF

J gene: TRBJ2-7
clone size: many
V gene: TRBV3-1
D gene: .
CDR3 DNA: TGTGCCAGCAGCATGTCCGGGACGGGAACCTACGAGCAGTACTTC
CDR3 protein: CASSMSGTGTYEQYF

J gene: TRBJ2-7
clone size: .
V gene: TRBV12-3/TRBV12-4
D gene: .
CDR3 DNA: TGTGCCAGCAGCTCGGACACTTACGAGCAGTACTTC
CDR3 protein: CASSSDTYEQYF

J gene: TRBJ2-7
clone size: .
V gene: TRBV20-1
D gene: TRBD2
CDR3 DNA: TGCAGTGCTAGATCCCCGACTAGCGAGCGGGAGCAGTACTTC
CDR3 protein: CSARSPTSEREQYF